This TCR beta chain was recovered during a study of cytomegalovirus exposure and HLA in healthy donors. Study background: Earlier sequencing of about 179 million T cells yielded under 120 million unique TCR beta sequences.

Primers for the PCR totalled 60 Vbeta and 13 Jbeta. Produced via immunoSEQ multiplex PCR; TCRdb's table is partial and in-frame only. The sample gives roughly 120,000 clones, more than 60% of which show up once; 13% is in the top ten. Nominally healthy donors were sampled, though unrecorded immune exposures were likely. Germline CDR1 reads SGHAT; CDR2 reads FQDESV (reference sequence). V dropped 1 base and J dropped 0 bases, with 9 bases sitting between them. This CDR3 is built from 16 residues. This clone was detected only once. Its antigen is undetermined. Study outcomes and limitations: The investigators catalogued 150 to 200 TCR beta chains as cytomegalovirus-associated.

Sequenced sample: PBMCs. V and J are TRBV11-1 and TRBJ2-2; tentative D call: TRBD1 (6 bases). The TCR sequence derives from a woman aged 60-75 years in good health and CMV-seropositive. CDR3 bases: TGTGCCAGCAGCTTAGGTCCAGGGGCGAACACCGGGGAGCTGTTTTTT. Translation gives CASSLGPGANTGELFF.